This TCR beta chain was profiled in a study of shared clonotypes between healthy human individuals. A remark on this clone: Other DNA sequences within the sample encode an identical CDR3.

The naive CD8 population came from CD45RO-negative cells selected for CCR7, without terminally differentiated effector memory CD45RA+ cells. Using immunoSEQ multiplex PCR, the repertoire was profiled, and TCRdb retains in-frame clones only, with some absent. The sample holds fewer than 800,000 clones, 92% seen once. The V segment lost 9 bases and the J segment 2 bases; nucleotides outside the gene matches: 1. The CDR3 sequence is 11 residues long. Germline CDR1 is SNHLY and CDR2 is FYNNEI. The specimen was naive CD8+ T cells sorted from blood. This receptor was identified in a man aged 25-45 years in good health. The chain is built from TRBV2 and TRBJ2-7; 7 nucleotides line up with TRBD1. The CDR3 DNA is TGTGCCAGTACAGGGGCCTACGAGCAGTACTTC. Its protein product is CASTGAYEQYF.